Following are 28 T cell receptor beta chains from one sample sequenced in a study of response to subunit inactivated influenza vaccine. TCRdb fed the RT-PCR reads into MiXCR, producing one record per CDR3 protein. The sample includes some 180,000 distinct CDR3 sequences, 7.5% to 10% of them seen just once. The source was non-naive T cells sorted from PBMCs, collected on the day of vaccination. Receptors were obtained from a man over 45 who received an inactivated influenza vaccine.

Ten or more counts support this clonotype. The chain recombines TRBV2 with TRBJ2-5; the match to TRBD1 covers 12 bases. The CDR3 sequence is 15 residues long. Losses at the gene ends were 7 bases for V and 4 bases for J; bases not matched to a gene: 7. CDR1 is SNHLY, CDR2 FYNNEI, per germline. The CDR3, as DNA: TGTGCCAGCAAACCGGGACAGGGGGCTGGAGAGACCCAGTACTTC. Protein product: CASKPGQGAGETQYF. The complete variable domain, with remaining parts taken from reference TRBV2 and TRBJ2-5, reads EPEVTQTPSHQVTQMGQEVILRCVPISNHLYFYWYRQILGQKVEFLVSFYNNEISEKSEIFDDQFSVERPDGSNFTLKIRSTKLEDSAMYFCASKPGQGAGETQYFGPGTRLLVL.

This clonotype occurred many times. The CDR3, as DNA: TGCAGCGTCGTAGGACAATTGGTTGAGACCCAGTACTTC. This codes for CSVVGQLVETQYF. The J gene is TRBJ2-5, the V gene TRBV29-1; tentatively, D is TRBD1 (5 bases). The CDR3 has 13 residues. CDR1 SQVTM and CDR2 ANQGSEA come from the germline V gene. V shed 6 bases and J shed 5 bases, with 16 bases lying between them.

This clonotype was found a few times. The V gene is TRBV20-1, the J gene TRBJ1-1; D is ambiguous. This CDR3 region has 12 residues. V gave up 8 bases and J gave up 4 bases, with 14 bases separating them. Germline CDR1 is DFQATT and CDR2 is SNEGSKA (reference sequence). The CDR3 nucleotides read TGCAGTCCTTTCTCGGGTGGCACTGAAGCTTTCTTT. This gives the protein CSPFSGGTEAFF.

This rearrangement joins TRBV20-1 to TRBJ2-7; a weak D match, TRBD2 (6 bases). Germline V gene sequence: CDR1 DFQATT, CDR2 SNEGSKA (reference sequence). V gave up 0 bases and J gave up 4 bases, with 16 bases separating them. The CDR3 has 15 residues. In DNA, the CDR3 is TGCAGTGCTAGAGAATTAGCGGACCTGATTTACGAGCAGTACTTC. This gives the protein CSARELADLIYEQYF.

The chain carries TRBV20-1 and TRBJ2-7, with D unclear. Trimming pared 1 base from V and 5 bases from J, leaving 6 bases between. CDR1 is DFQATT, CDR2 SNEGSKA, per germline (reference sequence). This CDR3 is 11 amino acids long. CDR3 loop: CSARVGDEQYF. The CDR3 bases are TGCAGTGCTAGAGTAGGAGACGAGCAGTACTTC.

CDR3 bases: TGTGCCAGCAGCTTATCCTCCAGCGGGGGCCAAGAGACCCAGTACTTC. Its translation is CASSLSSSGGQETQYF. The chain employs TRBV7-2 and TRBJ2-5; 8 positions agree with TRBD2. Germline assignment: CDR1 SGHTA and CDR2 FQGNSA. V gave up 2 bases and J gave up 1 base; unmatched junction bases: 6. This CDR3 contains 16 residues.

CDR3 residues: CATSDPQGSSYNEQFF. CDR3 bases: TGTGCCACCAGTGATCCCCAGGGGAGCTCCTACAATGAGCAGTTCTTC. V gene TRBV24-1 combines with J gene TRBJ2-1; the D gene is possibly TRBD1 (6 bases). Germline V gene sequence: CDR1 KGHDR, CDR2 SFDVKD. Trimming removed 3 bases from V and 0 bases from J, with 11 bases in between. The length of the CDR3 is 16 residues.

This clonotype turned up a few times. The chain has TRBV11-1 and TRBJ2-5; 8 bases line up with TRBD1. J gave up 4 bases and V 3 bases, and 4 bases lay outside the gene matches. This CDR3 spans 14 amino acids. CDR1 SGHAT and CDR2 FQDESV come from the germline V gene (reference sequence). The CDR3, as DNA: TGTGCCAGCAGCTTGGGGACAGGCCTAGAGACCCAGTACTTC. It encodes CASSLGTGLETQYF. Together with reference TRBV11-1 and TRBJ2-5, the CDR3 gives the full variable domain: EAEVAQSPRYKITEKSQAVAFWCDPISGHATLYWYRQILGQGPELLVQFQDESVVDDSQLPKDRFSAERLKGVDSTLKIQPAELGDSAMYLCASSLGTGLETQYFGPGTRLLVL.

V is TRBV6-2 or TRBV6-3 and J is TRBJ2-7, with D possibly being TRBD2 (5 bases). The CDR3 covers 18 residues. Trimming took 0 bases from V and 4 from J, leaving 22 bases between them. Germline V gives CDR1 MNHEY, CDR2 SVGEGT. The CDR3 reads CASSYSEGTTRRRYEQYF. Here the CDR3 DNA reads TGTGCCAGCAGTTACTCCGAGGGCACAACGAGAAGAAGGTACGAGCAGTACTTC.

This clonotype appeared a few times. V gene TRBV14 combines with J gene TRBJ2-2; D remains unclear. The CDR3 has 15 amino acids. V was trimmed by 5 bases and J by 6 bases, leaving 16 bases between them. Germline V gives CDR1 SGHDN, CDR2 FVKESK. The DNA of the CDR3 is TGTGCCAGCAGCGCACGGCGGACCTCCTCCGGGGAGCTGTTTTTT. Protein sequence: CASSARRTSSGELFF.

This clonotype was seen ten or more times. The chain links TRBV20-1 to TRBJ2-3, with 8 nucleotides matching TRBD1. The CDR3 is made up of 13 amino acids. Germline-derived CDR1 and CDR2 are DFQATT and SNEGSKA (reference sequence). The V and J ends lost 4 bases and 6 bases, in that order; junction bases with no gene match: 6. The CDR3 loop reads CSAIDRGLDTQYF. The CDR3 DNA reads TGCAGTGCTATAGACAGGGGCCTCGATACGCAGTATTTT.

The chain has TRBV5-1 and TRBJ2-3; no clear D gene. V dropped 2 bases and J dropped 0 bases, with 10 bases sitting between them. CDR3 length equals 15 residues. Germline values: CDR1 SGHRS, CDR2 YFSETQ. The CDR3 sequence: CASSLDGSSTDTQYF. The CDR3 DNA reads TGCGCCAGCAGCTTAGACGGTTCTAGCACAGATACGCAGTATTTT.

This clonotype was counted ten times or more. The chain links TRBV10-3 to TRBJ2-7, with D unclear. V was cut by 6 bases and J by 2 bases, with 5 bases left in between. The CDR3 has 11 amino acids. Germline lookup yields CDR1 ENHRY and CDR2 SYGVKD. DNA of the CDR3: TGTGCCATCAGAAACACCTACGAGCAGTACTTC. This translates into CAIRNTYEQYF.

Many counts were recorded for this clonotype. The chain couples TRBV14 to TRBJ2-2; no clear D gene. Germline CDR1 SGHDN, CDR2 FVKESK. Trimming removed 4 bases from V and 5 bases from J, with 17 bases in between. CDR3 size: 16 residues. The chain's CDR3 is CASSPNSGRKTGELFF. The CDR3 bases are TGTGCCAGCAGCCCGAATTCCGGGCGGAAGACCGGGGAGCTGTTTTTT.

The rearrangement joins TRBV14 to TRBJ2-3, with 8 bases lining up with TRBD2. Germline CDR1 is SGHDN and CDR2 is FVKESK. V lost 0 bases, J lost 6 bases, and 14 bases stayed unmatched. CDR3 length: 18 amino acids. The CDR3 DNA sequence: TGTGCCAGCAGCCAAGATCGAGGAAGCGGGGGCCTCAGGGATACGCAGTATTTT. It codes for CASSQDRGSGGLRDTQYF.

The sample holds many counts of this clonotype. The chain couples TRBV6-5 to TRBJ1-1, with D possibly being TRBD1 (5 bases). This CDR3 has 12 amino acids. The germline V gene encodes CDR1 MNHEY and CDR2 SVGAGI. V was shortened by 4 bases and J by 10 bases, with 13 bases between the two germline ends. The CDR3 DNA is TGTGCCAGCAGTTTAAATGGAAGGGGAGCTTTCTTT. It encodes CASSLNGRGAFF.

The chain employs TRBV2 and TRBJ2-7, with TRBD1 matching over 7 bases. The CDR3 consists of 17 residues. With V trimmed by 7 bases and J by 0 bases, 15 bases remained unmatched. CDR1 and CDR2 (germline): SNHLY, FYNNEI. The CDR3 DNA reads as TGTGCCAGCACTCTCCCGGTAGGCAGGGGGAGCTCCTACGAGCAGTACTTC. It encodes CASTLPVGRGSSYEQYF.

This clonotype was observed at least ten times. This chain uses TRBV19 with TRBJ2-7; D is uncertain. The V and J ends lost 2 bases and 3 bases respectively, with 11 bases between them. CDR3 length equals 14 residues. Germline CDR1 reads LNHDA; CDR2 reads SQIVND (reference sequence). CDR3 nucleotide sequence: TGTGCCAGTAGTATATTAGGGCAGAGCTACGAGCAGTACTTC. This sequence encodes CASSILGQSYEQYF.

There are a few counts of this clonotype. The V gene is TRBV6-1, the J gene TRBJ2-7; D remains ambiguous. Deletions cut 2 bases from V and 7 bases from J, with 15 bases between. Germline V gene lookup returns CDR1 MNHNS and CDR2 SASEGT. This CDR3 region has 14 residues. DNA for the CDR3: TGTGCCAGCAGTGAAAACGGTTCCACGCGGGAGCAGTACTTC. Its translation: CASSENGSTREQYF.

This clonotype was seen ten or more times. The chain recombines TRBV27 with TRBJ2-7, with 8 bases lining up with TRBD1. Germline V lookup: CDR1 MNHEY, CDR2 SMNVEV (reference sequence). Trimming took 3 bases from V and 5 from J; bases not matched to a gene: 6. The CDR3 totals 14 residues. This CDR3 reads CASSFSTGGNEQYF. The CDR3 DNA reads TGTGCCAGCAGTTTTTCAACAGGGGGAAACGAGCAGTACTTC.

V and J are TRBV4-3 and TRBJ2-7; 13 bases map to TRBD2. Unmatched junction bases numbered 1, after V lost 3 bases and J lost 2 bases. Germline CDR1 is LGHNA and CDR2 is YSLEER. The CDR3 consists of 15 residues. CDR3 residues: CASSQGTSGTYEQYF. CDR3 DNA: TGCGCCAGCAGCCAGGGGACTAGCGGGACCTACGAGCAGTACTTC.

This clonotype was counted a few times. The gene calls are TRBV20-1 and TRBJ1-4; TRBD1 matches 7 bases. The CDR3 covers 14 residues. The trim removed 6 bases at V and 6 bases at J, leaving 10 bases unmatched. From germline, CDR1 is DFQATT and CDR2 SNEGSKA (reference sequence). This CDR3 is CSAYPPGGYEKLFF. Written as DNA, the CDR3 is TGCAGTGCCTATCCCCCAGGGGGATATGAAAAACTGTTTTTT.

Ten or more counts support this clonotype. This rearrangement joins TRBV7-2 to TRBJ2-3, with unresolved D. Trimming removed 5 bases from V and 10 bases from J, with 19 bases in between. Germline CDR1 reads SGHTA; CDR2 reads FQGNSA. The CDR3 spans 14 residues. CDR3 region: CASSLFQPPSPQYF. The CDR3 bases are TGTGCCAGCAGCCTATTTCAGCCACCTAGTCCGCAGTATTTT.

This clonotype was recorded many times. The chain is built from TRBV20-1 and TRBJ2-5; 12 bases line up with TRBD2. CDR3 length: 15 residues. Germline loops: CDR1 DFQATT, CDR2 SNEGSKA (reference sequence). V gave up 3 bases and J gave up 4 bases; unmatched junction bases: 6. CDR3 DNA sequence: TGCAGTGCTAGTCCTAGCGGGGGGGCACGAGAGACCCAGTACTTC. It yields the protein CSASPSGGARETQYF.

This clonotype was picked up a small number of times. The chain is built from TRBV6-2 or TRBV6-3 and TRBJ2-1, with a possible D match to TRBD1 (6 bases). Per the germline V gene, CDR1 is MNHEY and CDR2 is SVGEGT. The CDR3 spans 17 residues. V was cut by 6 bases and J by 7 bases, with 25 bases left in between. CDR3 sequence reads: CASSFRGVGAQKNEQFF. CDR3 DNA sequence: TGTGCCAGCAGCTTCAGAGGGGTGGGGGCGCAAAAGAATGAGCAGTTCTTC.

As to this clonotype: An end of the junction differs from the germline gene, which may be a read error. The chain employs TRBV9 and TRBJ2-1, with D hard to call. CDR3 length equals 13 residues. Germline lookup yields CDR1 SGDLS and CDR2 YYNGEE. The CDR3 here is CASSEGPSLEQLF. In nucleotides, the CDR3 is TGTGCCAGCAGCGAAGGACCATCGCTTGAGCAGTTGTTC. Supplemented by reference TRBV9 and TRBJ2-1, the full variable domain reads DSGVTQTPKHLITATGQRVTLRCSPRSGDLSVYWYQQSLDQGLQFLIQYYNGEERAKGNILERFSAQQFPDLHSELNLSSLELGDSALYFCASSEGPSLEQLFGPGTRLTVL.

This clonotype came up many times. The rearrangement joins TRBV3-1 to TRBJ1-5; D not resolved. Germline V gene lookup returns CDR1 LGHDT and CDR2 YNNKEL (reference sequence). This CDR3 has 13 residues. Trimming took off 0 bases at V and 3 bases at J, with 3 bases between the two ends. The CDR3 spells CASSQDFNQPQHF. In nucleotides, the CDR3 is TGTGCCAGCAGCCAAGATTTCAATCAGCCCCAGCATTTT.

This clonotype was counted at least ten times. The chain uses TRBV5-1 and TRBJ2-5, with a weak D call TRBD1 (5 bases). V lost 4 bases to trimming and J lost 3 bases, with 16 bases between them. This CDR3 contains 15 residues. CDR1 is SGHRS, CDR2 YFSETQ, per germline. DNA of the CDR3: TGCGCCAGCAGCCTTGGAGCTACAGGCAAAGAGACCCAGTACTTC. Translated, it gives CASSLGATGKETQYF. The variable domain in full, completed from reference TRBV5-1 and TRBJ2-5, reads KAGVTQTPRYLIKTRGQQVTLSCSPISGHRSVSWYQQTPGQGLQFLFEYFSETQRNKGNFPGRFSGRQFSNSRSEMNVSTLELGDSALYLCASSLGATGKETQYFGPGTRLLVL.